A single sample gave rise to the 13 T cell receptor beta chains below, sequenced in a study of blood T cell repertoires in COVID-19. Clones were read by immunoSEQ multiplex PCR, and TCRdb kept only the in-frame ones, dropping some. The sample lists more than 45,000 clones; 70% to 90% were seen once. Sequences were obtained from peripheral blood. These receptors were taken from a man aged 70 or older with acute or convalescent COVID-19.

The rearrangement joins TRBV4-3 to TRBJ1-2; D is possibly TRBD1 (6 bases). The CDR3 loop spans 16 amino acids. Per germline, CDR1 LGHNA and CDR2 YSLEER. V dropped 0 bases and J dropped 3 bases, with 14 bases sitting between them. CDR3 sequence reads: CASSQDPIKGDYGYTF. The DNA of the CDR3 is TGCGCCAGCAGCCAAGATCCCATAAAGGGGGACTATGGCTACACCTTC.

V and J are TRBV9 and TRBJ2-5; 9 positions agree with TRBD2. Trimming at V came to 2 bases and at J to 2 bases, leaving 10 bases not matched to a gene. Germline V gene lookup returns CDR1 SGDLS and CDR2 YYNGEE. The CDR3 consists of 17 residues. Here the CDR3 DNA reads TGTGCCAGCAGCGTTGCCCCTAGCGGGGTTATTCAAGAGACCCAGTACTTC. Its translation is CASSVAPSGVIQETQYF.

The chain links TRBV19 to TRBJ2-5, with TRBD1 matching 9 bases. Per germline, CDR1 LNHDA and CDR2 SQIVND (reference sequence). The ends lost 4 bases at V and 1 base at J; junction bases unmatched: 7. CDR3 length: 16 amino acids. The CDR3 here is CASSTRTGAVQETQYF. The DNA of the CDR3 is TGTGCCAGTAGTACCCGGACAGGGGCCGTCCAAGAGACCCAGTACTTC.

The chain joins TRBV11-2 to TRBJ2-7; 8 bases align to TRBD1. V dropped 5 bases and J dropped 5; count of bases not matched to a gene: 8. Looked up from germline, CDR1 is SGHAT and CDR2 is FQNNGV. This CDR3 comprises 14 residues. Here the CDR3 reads CASSRDRFYHEQYF. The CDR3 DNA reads TGTGCCAGCAGCCGGGACAGGTTCTATCACGAGCAGTACTTC.

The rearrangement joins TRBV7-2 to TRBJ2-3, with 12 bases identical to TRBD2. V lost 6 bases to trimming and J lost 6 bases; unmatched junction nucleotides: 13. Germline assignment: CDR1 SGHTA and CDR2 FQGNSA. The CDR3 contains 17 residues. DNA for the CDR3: TGTGCCAGCAGTTTTCGACCGGCGGGACTAGCGGGCGATACGCAGTATTTT. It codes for CASSFRPAGLAGDTQYF.

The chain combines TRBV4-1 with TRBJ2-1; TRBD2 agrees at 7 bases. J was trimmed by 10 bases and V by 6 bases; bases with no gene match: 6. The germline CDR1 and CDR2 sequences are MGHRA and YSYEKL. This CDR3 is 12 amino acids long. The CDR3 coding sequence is TGCGCCAGCAGACACGGCGGGGGAGAGCAGTTCTTC. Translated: CASRHGGGEQFF.

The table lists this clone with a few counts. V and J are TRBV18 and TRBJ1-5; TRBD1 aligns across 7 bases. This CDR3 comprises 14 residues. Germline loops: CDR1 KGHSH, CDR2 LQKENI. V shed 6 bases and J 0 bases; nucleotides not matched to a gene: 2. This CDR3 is CASSGTVSNQPQHF. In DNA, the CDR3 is TGTGCCAGCTCGGGGACAGTTAGCAATCAGCCCCAGCATTTT. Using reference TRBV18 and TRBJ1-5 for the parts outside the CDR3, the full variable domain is NAGVMQNPRHLVRRRGQEARLRCSPMKGHSHVYWYRQLPEEGLKFMVYLQKENIIDESGMPKERFSAEFPKEGPSILRIQQVVRGDSAAYFCASSGTVSNQPQHFGDGTRLSIL.

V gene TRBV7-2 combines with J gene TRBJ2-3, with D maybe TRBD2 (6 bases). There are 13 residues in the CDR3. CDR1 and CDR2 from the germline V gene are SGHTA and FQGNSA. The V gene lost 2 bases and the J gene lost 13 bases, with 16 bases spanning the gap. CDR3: CASSLSGPGEEYF. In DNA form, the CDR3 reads TGTGCCAGCAGCTTAAGTGGACCGGGGGAGGAGTATTTT.

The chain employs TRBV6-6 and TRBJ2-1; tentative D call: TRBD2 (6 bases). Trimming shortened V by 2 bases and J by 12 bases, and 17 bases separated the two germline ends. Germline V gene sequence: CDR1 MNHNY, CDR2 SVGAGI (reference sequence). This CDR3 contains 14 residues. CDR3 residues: CASSYPPSGDGQFF. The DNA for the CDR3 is TGTGCCAGCAGTTACCCCCCTTCGGGGGATGGGCAGTTCTTC.

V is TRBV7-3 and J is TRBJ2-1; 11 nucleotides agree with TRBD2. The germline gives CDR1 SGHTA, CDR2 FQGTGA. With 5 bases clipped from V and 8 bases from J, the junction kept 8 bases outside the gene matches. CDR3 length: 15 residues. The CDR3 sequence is CASSDSGGAFHEQFF. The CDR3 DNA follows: TGTGCCAGCAGCGATAGCGGGGGGGCGTTCCATGAGCAGTTCTTC.

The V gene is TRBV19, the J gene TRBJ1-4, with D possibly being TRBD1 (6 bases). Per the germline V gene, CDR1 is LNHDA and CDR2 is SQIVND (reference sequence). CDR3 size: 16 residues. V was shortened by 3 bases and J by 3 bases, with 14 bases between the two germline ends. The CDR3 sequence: CASSIGFGQPNEKLFF. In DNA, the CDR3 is TGTGCCAGTAGTATCGGCTTCGGACAGCCTAATGAAAAACTGTTTTTT.

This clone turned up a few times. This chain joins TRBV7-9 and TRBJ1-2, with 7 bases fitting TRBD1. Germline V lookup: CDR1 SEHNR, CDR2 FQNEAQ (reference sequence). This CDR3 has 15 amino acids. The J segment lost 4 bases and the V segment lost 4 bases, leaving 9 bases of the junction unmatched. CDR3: CASSSGTAPGYGYTF. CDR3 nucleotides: TGTGCCAGCAGCTCCGGGACAGCCCCCGGCTATGGCTACACCTTC.

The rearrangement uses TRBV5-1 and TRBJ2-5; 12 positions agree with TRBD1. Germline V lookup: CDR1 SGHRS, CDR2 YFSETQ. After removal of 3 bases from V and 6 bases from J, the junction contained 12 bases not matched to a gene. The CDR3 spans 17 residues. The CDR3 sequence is CASSSVPGQGAGKTQYF. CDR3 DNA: TGCGCCAGCAGCTCGGTCCCGGGACAGGGGGCAGGAAAGACCCAGTACTTC.